Following are 20 T cell receptor beta chains from one sample sequenced in a study of T cell repertoires in cytomegalovirus infection. TCRdb called the reads again in MiXCR, with one record for every CDR3 protein. The repertoire has 200,000 to 300,000 distinct CDR3 sequences, approximately 9.2% of them found once; the top ten carry around 15%. Sequenced input: PBMCs. These receptors were taken from a human donor in good health (CMV status not recorded). Some clones in this sample may be carry-over from other donors' samples.

The sample holds many counts of this clonotype. This rearrangement joins TRBV7-2 to TRBJ2-5; TRBD2 matches at 8 bases. The germline V gene encodes CDR1 SGHTA and CDR2 FQGNSA. J lost 4 bases, V lost 5 bases, and 9 bases had no gene match. The CDR3 runs to 15 residues. The CDR3 loop is CASSRGAGGAETQYF. The CDR3 DNA reads TGTGCCAGCAGCCGAGGGGCCGGGGGGGCAGAGACCCAGTACTTC.

This clonotype was observed a few times. The rearrangement uses TRBV15 and TRBJ2-7, with 7 bases lining up with TRBD1. Germline V gene sequence: CDR1 LNHNV, CDR2 YYDKDF (reference sequence). The CDR3 contains 17 residues. With V trimmed by 3 bases and J by 3 bases, 14 bases remained unmatched. In DNA, the CDR3 is TGTGCCACCAGCAGGAGATTACCCGGGACAGAAAACTACGAGCAGTACTTC. This encodes CATSRRLPGTENYEQYF.

This clonotype was recorded at least ten times. The chain is built from TRBV7-2 and TRBJ2-5; D is uncertain. Trimming shortened V by 0 bases and J by 6 bases, and 17 bases separated the two germline ends. The CDR3 runs to 16 residues. Germline V gene lookup returns CDR1 SGHTA and CDR2 FQGNSA. CDR3 coding DNA: TGTGCCAGCAGCTTAGCTTCCTCGGCTCCGGTAAAGACCCAGTACTTC. Its translation: CASSLASSAPVKTQYF.

This clonotype was seen ten or more times. The chain carries TRBV6-6 and TRBJ1-2; 12 bases align to TRBD1. This CDR3 has 21 amino acids. Per the germline V gene, CDR1 is MNHNY and CDR2 is SVGAGI (reference sequence). With 5 bases clipped from V and 7 bases from J, the junction kept 26 bases outside the gene matches. The CDR3 region has the DNA TGTGCCAGCAGTCAACCGGGACAGGGGGCGCCGAAAAGCCAAGCCCCGATTGGCTACACCTTC. Its protein is CASSQPGQGAPKSQAPIGYTF.

This clonotype was counted ten times or more. The genes are TRBV7-9 and TRBJ2-7; 7 bases map to TRBD2. The V gene end was trimmed by 5 bases and the J gene end by 4 bases; junction bases not matched to a gene: 20. The length of the CDR3 is 18 residues. Germline CDR1 SEHNR, CDR2 FQNEAQ (reference sequence). The CDR3 protein is CASSGREAGNLVSYEQYF. The CDR3 region has the DNA TGTGCCAGCAGCGGACGGGAGGCAGGCAACCTAGTTTCTTACGAGCAGTACTTC. Full variable domain (outside the CDR3, taken from reference TRBV7-9 and TRBJ2-7): DTGVSQNPRHKITKRGQNVTFRCDPISEHNRLYWYRQTLGQGPEFLTYFQNEAQLEKSRLLSDRFSAERPKGSFSTLEIQRTEQGDSAMYLCASSGREAGNLVSYEQYFGPGTRLTVT.

This clonotype was seen many times. The chain recombines TRBV7-2 with TRBJ1-5, with TRBD1 as a possible D gene (6 bases). The V and J ends lost 2 bases and 7 bases respectively, with 15 bases between them. Germline V gives CDR1 SGHTA, CDR2 FQGNSA. The CDR3 length is 15 residues. DNA of the CDR3: TGTGCCAGCAGCTTATCCGGGGGGGGGGGCCAGCCCCAGCATTTT. Its translation is CASSLSGGGGQPQHF.

This clonotype has a count of ten or more. The CDR3 reads CASSLDLMKTQYF. CDR3 bases: TGTGCCAGCAGCTTAGATTTGATGAAGACCCAGTACTTC. V and J are TRBV7-2 and TRBJ2-5; D uncertain. CDR1 and CDR2 (germline): SGHTA, FQGNSA. Deletions cut 1 base from V and 6 bases from J, with 9 bases between. This CDR3 contains 13 residues. The variable domain in full, with the rest retrieved from reference TRBV7-2 and TRBJ2-5, is GAGVSQSPSNKVTEKGKDVELRCDPISGHTALYWYRQSLGQGLEFLIYFQGNSAPDKSGLPSDRFSAERTGGSVSTLTIQRTQQEDSAVYLCASSLDLMKTQYFGPGTRLLVL.

This clonotype was detected many times. This chain links TRBV7-2 with TRBJ1-5, with a tentative D call TRBD1 (6 bases). This CDR3 is 15 amino acids long. Germline V lookup: CDR1 SGHTA, CDR2 FQGNSA. The ends were cut back, 5 bases at V and 0 bases at J, with 11 bases in the middle. CDR3 coding DNA: TGTGCCAGCAGCCTCGGGACATTTAGCAATCAGCCCCAGCATTTT. Amino acid sequence: CASSLGTFSNQPQHF.

This clonotype was counted many times. The chain couples TRBV11-2 to TRBJ1-3; D unresolved. Germline CDR1 SGHAT, CDR2 FQNNGV. The CDR3 length is 14 residues. The germline V and J ends were trimmed by 5 bases and 5 bases, with 13 bases remaining between them. The CDR3 nucleotides read TGTGCCAGCAGCCCCACGTCGGGCAGAAACACCATATATTTT. Amino acid sequence: CASSPTSGRNTIYF.

This clonotype was counted at least ten times. The V gene is TRBV7-2, the J gene TRBJ1-1, with D perhaps TRBD1 (5 bases). Germline CDR1 SGHTA, CDR2 FQGNSA. The V gene lost 6 bases and the J gene lost 3 bases, with 11 bases spanning the gap. This CDR3 spans 13 amino acids. CDR3: CASRPGRDTEAFF. The DNA of the CDR3 is TGTGCCAGCAGACCGGGACGGGACACTGAAGCTTTCTTT.

This clonotype was seen repeatedly, ten times or more. This sequence joins TRBV7-2 and TRBJ2-4; 7 nucleotides line up with TRBD1. The J segment lost 6 bases and the V segment lost 5 bases, leaving 1 base of the junction unmatched. Germline V gene lookup returns CDR1 SGHTA and CDR2 FQGNSA. The CDR3 consists of 12 residues. The DNA of the CDR3 is TGTGCCAGCAGCCCAGGGGGAAACATTCAGTACTTC. It codes for CASSPGGNIQYF.

In its sample, this clonotype was seen many times. The V and J genes are TRBV7-2 and TRBJ2-1; TRBD2 agrees at 13 bases. Germline V lookup: CDR1 SGHTA, CDR2 FQGNSA. J lost 8 bases, V lost 6 bases, and 10 bases had no gene match. CDR3 length equals 16 residues. The CDR3 DNA is TGTGCCAGCAGAAATCCCACTAGCGGGGGGGGATATGAGCAGTTCTTC. Translation gives CASRNPTSGGGYEQFF.

This clonotype was seen repeatedly, ten times or more. The rearrangement uses TRBV7-3 and TRBJ2-1; TRBD1 aligns across 10 bases. Germline V gene sequence: CDR1 SGHTA, CDR2 FQGTGA. Unmatched junction bases numbered 7, after V lost 3 bases and J lost 8 bases. The CDR3 extends over 15 amino acids. The CDR3 coding sequence is TGTGCCAGCAGCTTGCAGGACAGGGGGTGGGATGAGCAGTTCTTC. Encoded protein: CASSLQDRGWDEQFF.

A few counts support this clonotype. The genes are TRBV28 and TRBJ1-2; D is unresolved. V dropped 3 bases and J dropped 5 bases, with 7 bases sitting between them. There are 12 residues in the CDR3. CDR1 MDHEN and CDR2 SYDVKM come from the germline V gene. The DNA of the CDR3 is TGTGCCAGCAGTTTTATCGGTTATGGCTACACCTTC. This encodes CASSFIGYGYTF.

This clonotype was counted only a few times. The genes are TRBV11-2 and TRBJ2-5, with D tentatively TRBD2 (6 bases). V was clipped by 5 bases and J by 2 bases, with 9 bases between them. CDR3 length: 13 amino acids. CDR1 is SGHAT and CDR2 is FQNNGV in the germline V gene. CDR3 protein: CASSPGTQETQYF. Here the CDR3 DNA reads TGTGCCAGCAGCCCCGGGACTCAAGAGACCCAGTACTTC.

This clonotype was observed a handful of times. The gene calls are TRBV7-9 and TRBJ2-7; D unresolved. Germline V gene data show CDR1 as SEHNR and CDR2 as FQNEAQ (reference sequence). This CDR3 region has 14 residues. Trimming shortened V by 1 base and J by 4 bases, and 11 bases separated the two germline ends. The chain's CDR3 is CASSLGQKRYEQYF. The CDR3 nucleotides read TGTGCCAGCAGCTTAGGGCAGAAGCGATACGAGCAGTACTTC.

This clonotype was found a few times. This chain uses TRBV5-1 with TRBJ2-1; no definite D call. The CDR3 is made up of 14 amino acids. Germline V gene sequence: CDR1 SGHRS, CDR2 YFSETQ. The ends were cut back, 4 bases at V and 10 bases at J, with 18 bases in the middle. CDR3 DNA sequence: TGCGCCAGCAGCCTAGAACCATGGGGTGCAGAGCAGTTCTTC. It encodes CASSLEPWGAEQFF.

In its sample, this clonotype was seen many times. The chain uses TRBV19 and TRBJ2-1, with D possibly TRBD2 on 6 matching bases. V gave up 6 bases and J gave up 8 bases, with 20 bases separating them. Per germline, CDR1 LNHDA and CDR2 SQIVND (reference sequence). The CDR3 is 15 residues long. In nucleotides, the CDR3 is TGTGCCAGTAGCAAGGGAGGAGGGCCCTCGGATGAGCAGTTCTTC. This codes for CASSKGGGPSDEQFF.

This clonotype was observed a few times. The CDR3 region has the DNA TGTGCCAGCAGTTACTCGGGCGGCTCCTATGGCTACACCTTC. The encoded protein is CASSYSGGSYGYTF. The chain is built from TRBV6-2 or TRBV6-3 and TRBJ1-2, with D unresolved. Germline CDR1 is MNHEY and CDR2 is SVGEGT. The CDR3 sequence is 14 residues long. Trimming removed 0 bases at V and 4 bases at J, with 9 bases between.

The J gene is TRBJ2-7, the V gene TRBV12-3 or TRBV12-4; D not certain. The V end lost 6 bases, the J end lost 1 base, and 16 bases lay between the germline ends. The CDR3 has 15 amino acids. Written as DNA, the CDR3 is TGTGCCAGCAGCCCCCCAGGAGCCCTATCCTACGAGCAGTACTTC. Translated: CASSPPGALSYEQYF.